This T cell receptor beta chain was documented in a study of cytomegalovirus exposure and HLA in healthy donors. The study's findings and limits: Most observed TCR sequences were rare, whereas some public TCRs were detected in many donors. Previously analyzed data showed that most TCR beta V segments were productive at a frequency of about 87% or about 30%.

Germline V gene data show CDR1 as MNHNY and CDR2 as SVGAGI (reference sequence). After removal of 5 bases from V and 3 bases from J, the junction contained 9 bases not matched to a gene. The CDR3 consists of 15 residues. A note on this clone: Its antigen is not known.

Primers for the PCR totalled 60 Vbeta and 13 Jbeta. Assay used: immunoSEQ multiplex PCR; TCRdb lists only in-frame clones, some missing. This sample yields over 150,000 clones, of which 84% are seen a single time; roughly 5.2% belongs to the top ten. Unrecorded immune exposure was likely among donors, who were nominally healthy when sampled. The clonotype was recovered from a girl aged 10-17 years in good health and CMV-seropositive. The sequenced material came from PBMCs. The chain joins TRBV6-6 to TRBJ1-1; TRBD1 aligns across 7 bases. The CDR3 sequence is CASSQTPTGDTEAFF. The DNA of the CDR3 is TGTGCCAGCAGTCAGACTCCAACAGGGGACACTGAAGCTTTCTTT.